The clone carrying this TCR beta chain is a singleton in its sample. Time point reported: after preoperative PTX-NDP chemotherapy. Each CDR3 protein gets one entry after TCRdb re-called the PCR reads with MiXCR. This sample has roughly 30,000 distinct CDR3 sequences, with approximately 51% found just once. V lost 7 bases to trimming and J lost 13 bases, with 22 bases between them. The CDR3 extends over 14 amino acids. This sample was taken from a study of esophageal squamous cell carcinoma under preoperative chemotherapy. This sequence was found in a human donor with esophageal squamous cell carcinoma. The donor label of this sample is uncertain. The chain has TRBV12-3 or TRBV12-4 and TRBJ2-2; tentative D call: TRBD2 (5 bases). The material was obtained from a patient given preoperative chemotherapy. Here the CDR3 reads CASTDRTDLRTLFF. CDR3 nucleotide sequence: TGTGCCAGCACCGATCGGACTGACCTCCGGACGCTGTTTTTT.